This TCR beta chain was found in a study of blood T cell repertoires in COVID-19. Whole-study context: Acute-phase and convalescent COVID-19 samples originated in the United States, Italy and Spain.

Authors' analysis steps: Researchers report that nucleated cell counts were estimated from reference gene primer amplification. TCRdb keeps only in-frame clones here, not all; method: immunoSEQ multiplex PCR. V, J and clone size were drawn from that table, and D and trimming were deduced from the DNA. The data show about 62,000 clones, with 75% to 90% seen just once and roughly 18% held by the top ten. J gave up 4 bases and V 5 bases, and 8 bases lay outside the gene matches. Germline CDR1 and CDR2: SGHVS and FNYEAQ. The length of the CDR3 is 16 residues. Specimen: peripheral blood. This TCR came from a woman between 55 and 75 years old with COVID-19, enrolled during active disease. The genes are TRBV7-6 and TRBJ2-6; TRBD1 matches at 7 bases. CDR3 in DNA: TGTGCCAGCAGCCCAATACAGGGGACCGGGGCCAACGTCCTGACTTTC. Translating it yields CASSPIQGTGANVLTF.